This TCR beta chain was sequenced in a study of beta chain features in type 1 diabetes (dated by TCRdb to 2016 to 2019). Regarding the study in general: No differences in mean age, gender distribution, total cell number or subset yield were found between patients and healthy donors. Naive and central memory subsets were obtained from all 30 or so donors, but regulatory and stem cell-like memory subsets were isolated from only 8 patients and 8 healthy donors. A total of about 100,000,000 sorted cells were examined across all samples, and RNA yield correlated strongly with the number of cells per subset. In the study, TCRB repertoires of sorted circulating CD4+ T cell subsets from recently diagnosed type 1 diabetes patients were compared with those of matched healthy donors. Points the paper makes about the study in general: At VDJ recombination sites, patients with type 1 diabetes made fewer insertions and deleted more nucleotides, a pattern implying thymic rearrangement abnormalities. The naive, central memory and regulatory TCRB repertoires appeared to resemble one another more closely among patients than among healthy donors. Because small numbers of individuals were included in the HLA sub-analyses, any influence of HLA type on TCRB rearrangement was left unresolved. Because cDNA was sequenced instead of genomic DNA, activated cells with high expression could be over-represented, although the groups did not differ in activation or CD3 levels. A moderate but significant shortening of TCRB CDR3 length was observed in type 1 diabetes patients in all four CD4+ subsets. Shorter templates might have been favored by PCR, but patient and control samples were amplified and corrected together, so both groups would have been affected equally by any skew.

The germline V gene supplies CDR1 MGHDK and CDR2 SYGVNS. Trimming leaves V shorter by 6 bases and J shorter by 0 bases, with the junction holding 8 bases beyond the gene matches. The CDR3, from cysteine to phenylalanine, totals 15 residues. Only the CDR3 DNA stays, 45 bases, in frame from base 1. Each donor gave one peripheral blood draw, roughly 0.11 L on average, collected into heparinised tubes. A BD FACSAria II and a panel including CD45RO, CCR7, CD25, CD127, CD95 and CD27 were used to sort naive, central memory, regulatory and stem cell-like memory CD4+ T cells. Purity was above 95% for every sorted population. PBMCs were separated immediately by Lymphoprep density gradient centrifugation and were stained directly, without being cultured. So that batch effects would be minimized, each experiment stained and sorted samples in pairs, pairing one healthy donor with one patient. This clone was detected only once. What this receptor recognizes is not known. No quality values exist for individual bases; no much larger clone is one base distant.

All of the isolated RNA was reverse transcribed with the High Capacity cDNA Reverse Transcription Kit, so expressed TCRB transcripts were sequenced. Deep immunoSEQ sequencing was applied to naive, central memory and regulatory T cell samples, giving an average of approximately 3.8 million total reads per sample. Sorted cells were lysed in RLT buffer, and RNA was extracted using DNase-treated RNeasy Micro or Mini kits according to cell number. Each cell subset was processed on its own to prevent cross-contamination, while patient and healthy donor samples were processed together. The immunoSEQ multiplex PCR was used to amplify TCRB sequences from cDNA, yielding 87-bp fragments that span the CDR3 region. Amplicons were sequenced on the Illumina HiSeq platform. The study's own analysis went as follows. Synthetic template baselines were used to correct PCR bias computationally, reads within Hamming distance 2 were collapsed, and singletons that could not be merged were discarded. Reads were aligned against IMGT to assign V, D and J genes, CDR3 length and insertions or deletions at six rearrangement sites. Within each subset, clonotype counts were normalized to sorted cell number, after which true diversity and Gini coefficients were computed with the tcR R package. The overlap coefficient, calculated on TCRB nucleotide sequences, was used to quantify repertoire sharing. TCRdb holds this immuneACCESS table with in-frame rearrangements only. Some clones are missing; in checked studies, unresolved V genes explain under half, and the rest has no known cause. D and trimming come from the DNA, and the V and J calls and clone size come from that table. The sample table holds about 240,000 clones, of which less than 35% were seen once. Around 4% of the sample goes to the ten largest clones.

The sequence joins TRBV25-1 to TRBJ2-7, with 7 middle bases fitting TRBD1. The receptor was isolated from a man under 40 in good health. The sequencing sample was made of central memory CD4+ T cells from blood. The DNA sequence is TGTGCCAGCAGCGGCCCCGGGACAGCCTCCTACGAGCAGTACTTC. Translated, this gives CASSGPGTASYEQYF.